The 32 T cell receptor beta chains below all came from one sample that was sequenced in a study of cytomegalovirus exposure and HLA in healthy donors. Assay used: immunoSEQ multiplex PCR; TCRdb lists only in-frame clones, some missing. The sample consists of about 360,000 clones, roughly 85% of them appearing once. The source material was PBMCs. These receptors were collected from a woman between 18 and 29 years old in good health and CMV-seronegative.

The chain combines TRBV19 with TRBJ2-5; possibly TRBD2 for D (6 bases). The CDR3 loop spans 14 amino acids. The V gene's germline CDR1 is LNHDA and CDR2 SQIVND (reference sequence). Trimming took off 8 bases at V and 2 bases at J, with 15 bases between the two ends. The CDR3 sequence: CASSGRDDQETQYF. The CDR3 DNA sequence: TGTGCCAGTTCCGGGCGGGACGATCAAGAGACCCAGTACTTC.

This clone was counted a few times. The genes are TRBV11-2 and TRBJ2-1; TRBD2 aligns across 11 bases. The CDR3 is 18 amino acids. Germline assignment: CDR1 SGHAT and CDR2 FQNNGV. After removal of 4 bases from V and 7 bases from J, the junction contained 15 bases not matched to a gene. CDR3 in amino acids: CASSWNSGRAGGWNEQFF. In nucleotides, the CDR3 is TGTGCCAGCAGCTGGAATAGCGGGAGGGCCGGGGGGTGGAATGAGCAGTTCTTC.

The V gene is TRBV5-1, the J gene TRBJ1-4; D is ambiguous. The V end lost 2 bases, the J end lost 4 bases, and 12 bases lay between the germline ends. CDR1 and CDR2 (germline): SGHRS, YFSETQ. The CDR3 sequence is 15 residues long. CDR3 amino acids: CASSLTPTNNEKLFF. CDR3 nucleotides: TGCGCCAGCAGCTTAACACCCACTAATAATGAAAAACTGTTTTTT.

The sample holds one count of this clone. This sequence joins TRBV28 and TRBJ2-7, with TRBD1 matching 8 bases. This CDR3 is 16 amino acids long. The J segment lost 1 base and the V segment lost 5 bases, leaving 10 bases of the junction unmatched. CDR1 and CDR2 from the germline V gene are MDHEN and SYDVKM. The CDR3 reads CASSPRGRTGSYEQYF. The DNA of the CDR3 is TGTGCCAGCAGTCCTAGAGGACGGACAGGGTCCTACGAGCAGTACTTC. Drawing the rest from reference TRBV28 and TRBJ2-7, the complete variable domain is DVKVTQSSRYLVKRTGEKVFLECVQDMDHENMFWYRQDPGLGLRLIYFSYDVKMKEKGDIPEGYSVSREKKERFSLILESASTNQTSMYLCASSPRGRTGSYEQYFGPGTRLTVT.

The table lists this clone with a count of one. The V call is TRBV30, the J call TRBJ1-2; 8 nucleotides match TRBD1. This CDR3 is built from 15 residues. Germline V gene lookup returns CDR1 GTSNPN and CDR2 SVGIG (reference sequence). Trimming took 2 bases from V and 8 from J; bases not matched to a gene: 13. CDR3 DNA sequence: TGTGCCTGGAGTAAAGCGAGGACAGGGCGGATCGGCTACACCTTC. Amino acids: CAWSKARTGRIGYTF. The entire variable domain, with the rest obtained from reference TRBV30 and TRBJ1-2, is as follows: SQTIHQWPATLVQPVGSPLSLECTVEGTSNPNLYWYRQAAGRGLQLLFYSVGIGQISSEVPQNLSASRPQDRQFILSSKKLLLSDSGFYLCAWSKARTGRIGYTFGSGTRLTVV.

The V call is TRBV7-9, the J call TRBJ2-7; 7 bases align to TRBD2. J lost 10 bases, V lost 4 bases, and 16 bases had no gene match. Germline values: CDR1 SEHNR, CDR2 FQNEAQ (reference sequence). The CDR3 contains 15 residues. CDR3: CASSSKEAGRGRQYF. DNA of the CDR3: TGTGCCAGCAGCTCTAAAGAGGCAGGGAGGGGTAGACAGTACTTC.

The genes are TRBV2 and TRBJ2-1; 10 bases match TRBD2. Trimming removed 6 bases from V and 4 bases from J; junction bases left unmatched: 6. The germline gives CDR1 SNHLY, CDR2 FYNNEI. CDR3 length: 15 amino acids. The CDR3 loop reads CASRLSGGEYNEQFF. The CDR3 nucleotides read TGTGCCAGCAGGTTGAGCGGGGGGGAGTACAATGAGCAGTTCTTC.

The J gene is TRBJ2-1, the V gene TRBV7-6, with 7 nucleotides matching TRBD1. Germline loops: CDR1 SGHVS, CDR2 FNYEAQ. CDR3 length: 19 amino acids. The V segment lost 5 bases and the J segment 0 bases; nucleotides outside the gene matches: 16. Written as DNA, the CDR3 is TGTGCCAGCAGCGGGAGACAGGGATTTACCCCTAGCTCCTACAATGAGCAGTTCTTC. Amino acid sequence: CASSGRQGFTPSSYNEQFF.

The chain has TRBV27 and TRBJ2-1; weak D call: TRBD2 (6 bases). The V gene's germline CDR1 is MNHEY and CDR2 SMNVEV (reference sequence). This CDR3 is 14 amino acids long. Trimming took 6 bases from V and 4 from J, leaving 13 bases between them. The CDR3, as DNA: TGTGCCAGCAGGGGAGGAACTGTATACAATGAGCAGTTCTTC. Translating it yields CASRGGTVYNEQFF.

V usage is TRBV14 and J usage is TRBJ2-2; 9 nucleotides match TRBD2. The CDR3 runs 18 residues. V trimming: 2 bases; J trimming: 0 bases; junction bases outside the gene matches: 7. Germline loops: CDR1 SGHDN, CDR2 FVKESK. CDR3 in DNA: TGTGCCAGCAGCCAACCCCGCGGGACTAGCTCGAACACCGGGGAGCTGTTTTTT. This encodes CASSQPRGTSSNTGELFF.

A note on this clone: The junction departs from germline at one end; a sequencing error may be responsible. The chain joins TRBV5-5 to TRBJ2-7; TRBD1 agrees at 12 bases. The CDR3 contains 12 residues. The germline CDR1 and CDR2 sequences are SGHKS and YYEKEE (reference sequence). Here the CDR3 reads CASSYGTGGAMF. The CDR3 region has the DNA TGTGCCAGCAGCTATGGGACAGGGGGCGCAATGTTC.

This clone has only a few counts. CDR3 coding DNA: TGTGCCAGCAGCTTACTTCCAGGGGGCACTGAAGCTTTCTTT. This encodes CASSLLPGGTEAFF. This chain joins TRBV7-9 and TRBJ1-1; TRBD1 matches at 7 bases. Losses at the gene ends were 2 bases for V and 4 bases for J; bases not matched to a gene: 4. In germline, CDR1 is SEHNR, CDR2 FQNEAQ (reference sequence). CDR3 length equals 14 residues.

The chain carries TRBV28 and TRBJ1-1; D not certain. CDR1 MDHEN and CDR2 SYDVKM come from the germline V gene. V was shortened by 3 bases and J by 4 bases, with 9 bases between the two germline ends. There are 13 residues in the CDR3. In nucleotides, the CDR3 is TGTGCCAGCAGTTTTCGGGGTGCCACTGAAGCTTTCTTT. Its translation is CASSFRGATEAFF.

The genes are TRBV29-1 and TRBJ1-4, with 7 bases lining up with TRBD1. The V gene's germline CDR1 is SQVTM and CDR2 ANQGSEA. V shed 5 bases, J shed 0 bases, and the junction held 6 bases outside the gene matches. The CDR3 is 15 residues long. CDR3 DNA sequence: TGCAGCGTTCGGCAACAGGGGACAACTAATGAAAAACTGTTTTTT. The encoded protein is CSVRQQGTTNEKLFF.

The chain employs TRBV28 and TRBJ2-3, with D maybe TRBD1 (5 bases). The CDR3 sequence is 15 residues long. The ends were cut back, 6 bases at V and 0 bases at J, with 13 bases in the middle. CDR1 and CDR2 (germline): MDHEN, SYDVKM. The CDR3 here is CASSWGGTSTDTQYF. Here the CDR3 DNA reads TGTGCCAGCAGCTGGGGCGGAACTAGCACAGATACGCAGTATTTT.

The chain joins TRBV27 to TRBJ1-1, with TRBD1 matching 9 bases. Germline loops: CDR1 MNHEY, CDR2 SMNVEV (reference sequence). V lost 0 bases, J lost 11 bases, and 10 bases stayed unmatched. CDR3 length: 15 residues. As DNA, the CDR3 is TGTGCCAGCAGTTTATCCCCTTCGACAGGGGGTAGGGCTTTCTTT. Amino acids: CASSLSPSTGGRAFF.

V and J are TRBV28 and TRBJ2-7; D is possibly TRBD2 (6 bases). With 8 bases removed from V and 6 bases from J, the gap between germline ends came to 17 bases. The CDR3 has 13 residues. CDR1 MDHEN and CDR2 SYDVKM come from the germline V gene. Here the CDR3 reads CASALGSGGEQYF. DNA of the CDR3: TGTGCCAGCGCCCTCGGGAGTGGGGGCGAGCAGTACTTC.

This clone was detected a few times. The chain couples TRBV6-5 to TRBJ1-2; TRBD1 matches at 8 bases. The CDR3 loop spans 12 amino acids. Germline assignment: CDR1 MNHEY and CDR2 SVGAGI. The V segment lost 8 bases and the J segment 9 bases; nucleotides outside the gene matches: 8. The CDR3 DNA is TGTGCCAGCCGCCCAGGGACAGGAAGCTACACCTTC. Its translation is CASRPGTGSYTF.

On this clone: At one end, the junction sequence differs from germline, possibly due to a read error. The chain uses TRBV27 and TRBJ1-4; 11 bases map to TRBD1. The CDR3 loop spans 15 amino acids. Germline values: CDR1 MNHEY, CDR2 SMNVEV (reference sequence). CDR3 region: CASLPLEGQGASYAF. The CDR3 DNA reads as TGTGCCAGCCTCCCCCTGGAAGGACAGGGGGCGTCATATGCTTTT.

The rearrangement links TRBV29-1 to TRBJ2-7; no clear D gene. This CDR3 spans 12 amino acids. V dropped 5 bases and J dropped 2 bases, with 10 bases sitting between them. Germline lookup yields CDR1 SQVTM and CDR2 ANQGSEA. The CDR3 coding sequence is TGCAGCGTTAGGCAGGATACCTACGAGCAGTACTTC. Amino acids: CSVRQDTYEQYF.

The V call is TRBV5-1, the J call TRBJ2-2; D is perhaps TRBD1 (5 bases). This CDR3 comprises 18 residues. Germline V gene lookup returns CDR1 SGHRS and CDR2 YFSETQ. The V end was cut by 4 bases, the J end by 0 bases, with 19 bases between. CDR3 region: CASSTGAAILSNTGELFF. The CDR3 DNA reads TGCGCCAGCAGCACTGGGGCAGCTATTCTATCGAACACCGGGGAGCTGTTTTTT.

Points on this clone: The sample has other DNA sequences that encode this CDR3 too. The chain employs TRBV7-3 and TRBJ2-1; 11 nucleotides match TRBD2. J gave up 5 bases and V 5 bases, and 2 bases lay outside the gene matches. Per the germline V gene, CDR1 is SGHTA and CDR2 is FQGTGA. This CDR3 spans 14 amino acids. DNA of the CDR3: TGTGCCAGCAGCCTAGCGGGAGGTAACAATGAGCAGTTCTTC. Its translation: CASSLAGGNNEQFF. Full variable domain (missing parts from reference TRBV7-3 and TRBJ2-1): GAGVSQTPSNKVTEKGKYVELRCDPISGHTALYWYRQSLGQGPEFLIYFQGTGAADDSGLPNDRFFAVRPEGSVSTLKIQRTERGDSAVYLCASSLAGGNNEQFFGPGTRLTVL.

The gene calls are TRBV5-1 and TRBJ2-1; possibly TRBD2 for D (6 bases). The ends were cut back, 4 bases at V and 6 bases at J, with 23 bases in the middle. Germline assignment: CDR1 SGHRS and CDR2 YFSETQ. This CDR3 has 17 residues. This CDR3 is CASSRPFSGTYGNEQFF. Written as DNA, the CDR3 is TGCGCCAGCAGCAGACCGTTTAGCGGCACCTACGGCAATGAGCAGTTCTTC. Using reference TRBV5-1 and TRBJ2-1 for the parts outside the CDR3, the full variable domain is KAGVTQTPRYLIKTRGQQVTLSCSPISGHRSVSWYQQTPGQGLQFLFEYFSETQRNKGNFPGRFSGRQFSNSRSEMNVSTLELGDSALYLCASSRPFSGTYGNEQFFGPGTRLTVL.

V and J are TRBV2 and TRBJ2-1, with 8 positions matching TRBD2. Trimming cost V 8 bases and J 2 bases; bases outside gene matches: 8. The CDR3 is 15 residues long. CDR1 SNHLY and CDR2 FYNNEI come from the germline V gene. CDR3 loop: CASGLGLDPYNEQFF. The CDR3 bases are TGTGCCAGCGGACTGGGACTAGACCCCTACAATGAGCAGTTCTTC.

V and J are TRBV30 and TRBJ1-1; unclear D gene. Trimming shortened V by 2 bases and J by 6 bases, and 10 bases separated the two germline ends. Germline loops: CDR1 GTSNPN, CDR2 SVGIG (reference sequence). CDR3 length: 12 residues. The CDR3: CAWSTLGSEAFF. For the CDR3, the DNA is TGTGCCTGGAGTACTTTGGGCTCTGAAGCTTTCTTT.

The chain employs TRBV13 and TRBJ2-5, with TRBD2 as a possible D gene (5 bases). CDR1 and CDR2 from the germline V gene are PRHDT and FYEKMQ (reference sequence). Trimming took 4 bases from V and 10 from J, leaving 13 bases between them. The CDR3 loop spans 12 amino acids. In DNA, the CDR3 is TGTGCCAGCAGCTCCAACCCCCGGGACCAGTACTTC. Protein product: CASSSNPRDQYF.

The chain uses TRBV19 and TRBJ1-1; no definite D call. Germline V gene lookup returns CDR1 LNHDA and CDR2 SQIVND (reference sequence). V lost 4 bases and J 0 bases, leaving 6 bases between the germline ends. CDR3 length: 13 amino acids. As DNA, the CDR3 is TGTGCCAGTAGTAGGACTCTGAACACTGAAGCTTTCTTT. This sequence encodes CASSRTLNTEAFF.

CDR3 sequence (DNA): TGTGCCAGCAGTTTATCCGGGACAAAAGAGACCCAGTACTTC. This codes for CASSLSGTKETQYF. V is TRBV27 and J is TRBJ2-5; the D gene is possibly TRBD1 (6 bases). The CDR3 runs 14 residues. The V gene's germline CDR1 is MNHEY and CDR2 SMNVEV (reference sequence). Trimming stripped 0 bases from V and 3 bases from J, with 8 bases between.

The chain has TRBV15 and TRBJ1-2, with a tentative D call TRBD1 (5 bases). This CDR3 spans 15 amino acids. The germline CDR1 and CDR2 sequences are LNHNV and YYDKDF (reference sequence). The ends were cut back, 3 bases at V and 8 bases at J, with 19 bases in the middle. CDR3 in amino acids: CATSSSPGDSGGYTF. In DNA form, the CDR3 reads TGTGCCACCAGCAGTTCCCCTGGGGACTCGGGCGGCTACACCTTC.

J is TRBJ2-7 and V is TRBV5-1; D perhaps matches TRBD2 (5 bases). This CDR3 has 14 residues. The V gene's germline CDR1 is SGHRS and CDR2 YFSETQ. Deletions cut 0 bases from V and 4 bases from J, with 11 bases between. The CDR3 is CASSLVPDSYEQYF. Written as DNA, the CDR3 is TGCGCCAGCAGCTTGGTCCCGGACTCTTACGAGCAGTACTTC.

The chain is built from TRBV13 and TRBJ2-7; 7 bases line up with TRBD1. The CDR3 is made up of 14 amino acids. With 0 bases clipped from V and 2 bases from J, the junction kept 1 base outside the gene matches. Per germline, CDR1 PRHDT and CDR2 FYEKMQ (reference sequence). In nucleotides, the CDR3 is TGTGCCAGCAGCTTAGGAGGGACAGCCTACGAGCAGTACTTC. Residues: CASSLGGTAYEQYF.

CDR3 DNA sequence: TGTGCCACCAGCAGAGGTTTGGGACTCGCAAACAATGAGCAGTTCTTC. Its protein is CATSRGLGLANNEQFF. The chain joins TRBV15 to TRBJ2-1; D possibly corresponds to TRBD2 (6 bases). From germline, CDR1 is LNHNV and CDR2 YYDKDF (reference sequence). V was cut by 1 base and J by 5 bases, with 15 bases left in between. The CDR3 has 16 amino acids.